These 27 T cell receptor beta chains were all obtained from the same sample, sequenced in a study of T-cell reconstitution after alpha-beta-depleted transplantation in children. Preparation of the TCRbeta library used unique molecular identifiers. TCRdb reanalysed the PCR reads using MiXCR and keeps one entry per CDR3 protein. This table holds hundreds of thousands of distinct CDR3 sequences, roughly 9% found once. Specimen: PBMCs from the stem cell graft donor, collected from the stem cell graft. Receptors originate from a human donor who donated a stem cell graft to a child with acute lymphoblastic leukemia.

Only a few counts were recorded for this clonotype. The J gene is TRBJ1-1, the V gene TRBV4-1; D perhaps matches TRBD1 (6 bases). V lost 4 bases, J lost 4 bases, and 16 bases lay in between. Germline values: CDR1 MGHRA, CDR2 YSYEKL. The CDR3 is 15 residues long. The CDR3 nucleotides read TGCGCCAGCAGCCCTACGGGGGCGCGGAGCACTGAAGCTTTCTTT. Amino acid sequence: CASSPTGARSTEAFF.

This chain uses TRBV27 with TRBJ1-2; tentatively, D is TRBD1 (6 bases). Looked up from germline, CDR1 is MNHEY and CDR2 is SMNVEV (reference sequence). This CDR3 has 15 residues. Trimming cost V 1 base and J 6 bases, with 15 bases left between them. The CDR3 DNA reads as TGTGCCAGCAGTTTATGGCCGACAGGTCGCAATGGCTACACCTTC. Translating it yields CASSLWPTGRNGYTF.

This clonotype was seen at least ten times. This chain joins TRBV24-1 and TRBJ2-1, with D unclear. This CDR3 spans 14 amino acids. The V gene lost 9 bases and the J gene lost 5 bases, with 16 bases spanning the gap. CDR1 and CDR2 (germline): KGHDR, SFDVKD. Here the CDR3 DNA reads TGTGCCACCGGAAGTAGTGGCCTAAACAATGAGCAGTTCTTC. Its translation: CATGSSGLNNEQFF.

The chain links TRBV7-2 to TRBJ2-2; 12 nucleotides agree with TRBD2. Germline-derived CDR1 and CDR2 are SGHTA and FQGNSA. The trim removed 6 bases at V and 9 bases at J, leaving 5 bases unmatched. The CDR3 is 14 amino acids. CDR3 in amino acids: CASRRLAGERELFF. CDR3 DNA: TGTGCCAGCAGACGACTAGCGGGGGAGAGGGAGCTGTTTTTT. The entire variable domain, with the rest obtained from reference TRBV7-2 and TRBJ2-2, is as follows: GAGVSQSPSNKVTEKGKDVELRCDPISGHTALYWYRQSLGQGLEFLIYFQGNSAPDKSGLPSDRFSAERTGGSVSTLTIQRTQQEDSAVYLCASRRLAGERELFFGEGSRLTVL.

CDR3: CASSLAGGPTNSHEQFF. The DNA of the CDR3 is TGTGCCAGCAGCTTAGCGGGGGGCCCGACCAATTCCCATGAGCAGTTCTTC. The chain joins TRBV7-6 to TRBJ2-1, with D possibly being TRBD1 or TRBD2 (6 bases each). Germline V gene sequence: CDR1 SGHVS, CDR2 FNYEAQ. Trimming cost V 0 bases and J 8 bases, with 20 bases left between them. The CDR3 contains 17 residues.

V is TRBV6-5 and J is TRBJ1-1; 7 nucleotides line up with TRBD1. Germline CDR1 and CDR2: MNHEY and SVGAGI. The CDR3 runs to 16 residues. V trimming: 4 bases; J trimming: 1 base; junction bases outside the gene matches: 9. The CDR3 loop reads CASSLARDSRNTEAFF. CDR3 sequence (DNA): TGTGCCAGCAGTTTGGCCCGGGACAGTCGGAACACTGAAGCTTTCTTT.

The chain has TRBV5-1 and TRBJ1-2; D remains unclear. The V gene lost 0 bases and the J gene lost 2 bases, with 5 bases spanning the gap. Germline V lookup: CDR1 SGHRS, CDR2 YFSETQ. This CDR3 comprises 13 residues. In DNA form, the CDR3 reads TGCGCCAGCAGCTTGGATGCCAACTATGGCTACACCTTC. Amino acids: CASSLDANYGYTF. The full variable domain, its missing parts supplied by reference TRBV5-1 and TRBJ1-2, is KAGVTQTPRYLIKTRGQQVTLSCSPISGHRSVSWYQQTPGQGLQFLFEYFSETQRNKGNFPGRFSGRQFSNSRSEMNVSTLELGDSALYLCASSLDANYGYTFGSGTRLTVV.

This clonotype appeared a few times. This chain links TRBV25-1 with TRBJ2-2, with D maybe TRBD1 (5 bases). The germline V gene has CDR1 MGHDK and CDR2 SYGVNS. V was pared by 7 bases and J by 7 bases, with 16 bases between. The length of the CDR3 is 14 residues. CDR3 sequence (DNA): TGTGCCAGCAATACCTACAGGTCCAGCGGGGAGCTGTTTTTT. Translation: CASNTYRSSGELFF.

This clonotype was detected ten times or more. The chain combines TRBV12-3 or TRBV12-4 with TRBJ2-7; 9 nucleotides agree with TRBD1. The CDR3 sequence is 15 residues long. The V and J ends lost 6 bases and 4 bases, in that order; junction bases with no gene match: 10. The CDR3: CASSIVGTGSYEQYF. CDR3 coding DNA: TGTGCCAGCAGCATCGTCGGGACAGGGAGTTACGAGCAGTACTTC.

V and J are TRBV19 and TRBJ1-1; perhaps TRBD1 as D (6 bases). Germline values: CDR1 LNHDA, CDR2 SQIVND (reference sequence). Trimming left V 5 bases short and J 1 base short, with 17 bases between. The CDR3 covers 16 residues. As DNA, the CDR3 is TGTGCCAGTAGTCAAGGAACCAGGGGCAGGAACACTGAAGCTTTCTTT. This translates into CASSQGTRGRNTEAFF.

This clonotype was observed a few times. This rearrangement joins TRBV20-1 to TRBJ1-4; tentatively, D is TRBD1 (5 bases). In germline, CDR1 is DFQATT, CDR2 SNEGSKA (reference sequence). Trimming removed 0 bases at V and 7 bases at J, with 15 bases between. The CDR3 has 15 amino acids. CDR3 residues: CSARDAGAEGEKLFF. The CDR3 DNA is TGCAGTGCTAGAGATGCCGGGGCGGAAGGTGAAAAACTGTTTTTT.

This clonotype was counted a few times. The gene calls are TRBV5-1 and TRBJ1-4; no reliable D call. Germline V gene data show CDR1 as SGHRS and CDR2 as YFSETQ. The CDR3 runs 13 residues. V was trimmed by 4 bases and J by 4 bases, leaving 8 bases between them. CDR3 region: CASSVGLNEKLFF. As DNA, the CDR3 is TGCGCCAGCAGCGTAGGACTTAATGAAAAACTGTTTTTT.

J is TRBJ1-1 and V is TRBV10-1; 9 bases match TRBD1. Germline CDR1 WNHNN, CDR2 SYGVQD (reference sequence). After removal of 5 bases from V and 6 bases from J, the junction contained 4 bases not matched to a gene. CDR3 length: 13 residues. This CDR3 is CASSIDRGAEAFF. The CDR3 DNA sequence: TGCGCCAGCAGTATAGACAGGGGGGCTGAAGCTTTCTTT.

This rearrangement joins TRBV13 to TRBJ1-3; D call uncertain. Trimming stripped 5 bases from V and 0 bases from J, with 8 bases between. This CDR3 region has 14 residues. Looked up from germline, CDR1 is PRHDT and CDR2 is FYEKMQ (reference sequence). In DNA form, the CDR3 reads TGTGCCAGCAGCCTATTAATCTCTGGAAACACCATATATTTT. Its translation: CASSLLISGNTIYF.

The CDR3 DNA is TGTGCCAGCAGTTTCTTCGGGGGGCCCCAAGAGACCCAGTACTTC. Translation: CASSFFGGPQETQYF. The chain is built from TRBV12-3 or TRBV12-4 and TRBJ2-5, with TRBD2 as a possible D gene (7 bases). V was shortened by 3 bases and J by 1 base, with 12 bases between the two germline ends. The CDR3 sequence is 15 residues long.

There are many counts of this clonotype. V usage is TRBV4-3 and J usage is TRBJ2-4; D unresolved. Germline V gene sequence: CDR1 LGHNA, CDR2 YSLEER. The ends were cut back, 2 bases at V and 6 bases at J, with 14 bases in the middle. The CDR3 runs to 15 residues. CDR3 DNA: TGCGCCAGCAGCCAATCTACGGTAGACCTAAACATTCAGTACTTC. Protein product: CASSQSTVDLNIQYF.

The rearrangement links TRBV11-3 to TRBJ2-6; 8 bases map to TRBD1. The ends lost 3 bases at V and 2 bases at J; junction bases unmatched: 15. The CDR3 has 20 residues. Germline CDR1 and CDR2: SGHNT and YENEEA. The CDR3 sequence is CASSFRPGGEAVTGANVLTF. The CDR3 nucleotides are TGTGCCAGCAGCTTCCGACCAGGGGGCGAAGCGGTAACTGGGGCCAACGTCCTGACTTTC.

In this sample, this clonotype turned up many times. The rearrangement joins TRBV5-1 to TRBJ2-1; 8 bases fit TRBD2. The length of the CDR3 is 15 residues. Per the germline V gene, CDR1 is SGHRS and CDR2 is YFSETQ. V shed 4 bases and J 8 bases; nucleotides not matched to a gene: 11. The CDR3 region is CASSPRRGAWDEQFF. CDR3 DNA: TGCGCCAGCAGCCCTAGGCGGGGGGCCTGGGATGAGCAGTTCTTC.

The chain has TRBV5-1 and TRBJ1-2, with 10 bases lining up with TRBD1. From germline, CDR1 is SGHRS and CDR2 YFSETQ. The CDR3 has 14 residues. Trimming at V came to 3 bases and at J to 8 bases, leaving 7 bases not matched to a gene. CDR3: CASSWPGQGYGYTF. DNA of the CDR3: TGCGCCAGCAGCTGGCCGGGACAGGGGTACGGCTACACCTTC.

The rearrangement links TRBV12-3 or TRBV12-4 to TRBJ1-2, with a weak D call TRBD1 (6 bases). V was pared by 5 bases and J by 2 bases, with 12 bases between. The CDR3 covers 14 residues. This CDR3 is CASSPQGTNYGYTF. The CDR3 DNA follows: TGTGCCAGCAGTCCTCAGGGGACGAACTATGGCTACACCTTC.

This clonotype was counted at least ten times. The CDR3 region is CSVGRVQVNTEAFF. The CDR3 DNA is TGCAGCGTTGGGAGGGTACAAGTGAACACTGAAGCTTTCTTT. The V call is TRBV29-1, the J call TRBJ1-1, with no clear D. Per germline, CDR1 SQVTM and CDR2 ANQGSEA. The CDR3 extends over 14 amino acids. Trimming removed 4 bases from V and 0 bases from J, with 12 bases in between.

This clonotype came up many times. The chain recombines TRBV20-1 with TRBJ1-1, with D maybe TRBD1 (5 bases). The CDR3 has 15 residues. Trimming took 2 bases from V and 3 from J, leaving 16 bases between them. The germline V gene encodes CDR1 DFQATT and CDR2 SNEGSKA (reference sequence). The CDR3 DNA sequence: TGCAGTGCTAGAACCTATTGGGGAGGGGACACTGAAGCTTTCTTT. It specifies CSARTYWGGDTEAFF.

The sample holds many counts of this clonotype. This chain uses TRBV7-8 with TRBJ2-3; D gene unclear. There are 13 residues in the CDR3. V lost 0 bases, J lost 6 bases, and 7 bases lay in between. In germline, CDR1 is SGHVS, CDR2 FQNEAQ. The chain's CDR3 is CASSLADGDTQYF. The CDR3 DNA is TGTGCCAGCAGCTTAGCGGATGGGGATACGCAGTATTTT.

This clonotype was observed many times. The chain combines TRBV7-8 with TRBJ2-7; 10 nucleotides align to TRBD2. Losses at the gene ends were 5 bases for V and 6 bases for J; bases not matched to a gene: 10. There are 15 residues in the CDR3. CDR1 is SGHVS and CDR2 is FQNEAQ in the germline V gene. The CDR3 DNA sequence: TGTGCCAGCAGCACTCGTCGACTAGCGGGTGGCGAGCAGTACTTC. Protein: CASSTRRLAGGEQYF.

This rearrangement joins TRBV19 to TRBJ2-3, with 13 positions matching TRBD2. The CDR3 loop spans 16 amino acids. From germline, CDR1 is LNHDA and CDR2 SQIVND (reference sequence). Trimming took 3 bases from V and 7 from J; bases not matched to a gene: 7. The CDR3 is CASSIQSTSGGNTQYF. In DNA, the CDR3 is TGTGCCAGTAGTATCCAGTCGACTAGCGGGGGGAATACGCAGTATTTT. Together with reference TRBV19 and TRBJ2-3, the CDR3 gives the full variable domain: DGGITQSPKYLFRKEGQNVTLSCEQNLNHDAMYWYRQDPGQGLRLIYYSQIVNDFQKGDIAEGYSVSREKKESFPLTVTSAQKNPTAFYLCASSIQSTSGGNTQYFGPGTRLTVL.

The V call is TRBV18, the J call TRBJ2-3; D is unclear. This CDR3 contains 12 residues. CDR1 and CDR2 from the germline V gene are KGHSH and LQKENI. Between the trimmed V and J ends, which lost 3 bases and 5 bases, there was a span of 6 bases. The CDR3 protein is CASSPYGDTQYF. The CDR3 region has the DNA TGTGCCAGCTCACCCTACGGAGATACGCAGTATTTT.

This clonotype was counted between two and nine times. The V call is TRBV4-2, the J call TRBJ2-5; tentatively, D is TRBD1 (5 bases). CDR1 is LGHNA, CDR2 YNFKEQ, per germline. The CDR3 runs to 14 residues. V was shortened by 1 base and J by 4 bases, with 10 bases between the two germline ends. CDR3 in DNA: TGTGCCAGCAGCCAAGGGAATGACAGAGAGACCCAGTACTTC. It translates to CASSQGNDRETQYF.